The T cell receptor beta chain under discussion was sequenced for a study of OX40 agonist ivuxolimab in advanced cancers. Turning to this clone: Its target is unknown.

Regarding the study as a whole: By week 6 at 0.1 to 3.0 mg/kg, blood CD4+ and CD8+ T cells had expanded clonally.

V dropped 0 bases and J dropped 8 bases, with 11 bases sitting between them. CDR1 and CDR2 (germline): MGHRA, YSYEKL. The CDR3 covers 14 residues. TCRdb's table, derived via immunoSEQ multiplex PCR, lists solely in-frame clones and lacks some. The repertoire holds roughly 30,000 clones, with 92% as singletons. The TCR originated in an adult with an advanced solid tumor such as melanoma, head and neck, liver or kidney cancer. This chain joins TRBV4-1 and TRBJ2-1; D is unclear. The sequencing used CD4+ or CD8+ T cells sorted from blood, collected in a trial of the OX40 agonist ivuxolimab. In nucleotides, the CDR3 is TGCGCCAGCAGCCAAGATTTATCATTGGATGAGCAGTTCTTC. Protein product: CASSQDLSLDEQFF.